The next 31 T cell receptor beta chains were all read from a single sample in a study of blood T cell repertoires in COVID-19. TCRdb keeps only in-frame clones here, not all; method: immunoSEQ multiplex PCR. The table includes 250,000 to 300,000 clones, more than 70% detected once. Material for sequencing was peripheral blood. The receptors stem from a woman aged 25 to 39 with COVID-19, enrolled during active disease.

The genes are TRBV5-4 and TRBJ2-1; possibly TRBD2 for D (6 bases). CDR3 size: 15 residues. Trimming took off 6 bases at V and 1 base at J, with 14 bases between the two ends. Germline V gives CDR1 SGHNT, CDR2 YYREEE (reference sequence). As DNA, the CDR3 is TGTGCCAGCAAAAGGCGGGATGGGTCCTACAATGAGCAGTTCTTC. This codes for CASKRRDGSYNEQFF. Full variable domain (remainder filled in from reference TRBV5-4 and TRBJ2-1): ETGVTQSPTHLIKTRGQQVTLRCSSQSGHNTVSWYQQALGQGPQFIFQYYREEENGRGNFPPRFSGLQFPNYSSELNVNALELDDSALYLCASKRRDGSYNEQFFGPGTRLTVL.

CDR3 region: CATSDKGETYNEQFF. DNA for the CDR3: TGTGCCACCAGTGATAAGGGGGAGACCTACAATGAGCAGTTCTTC. The chain couples TRBV24-1 to TRBJ2-1; perhaps TRBD1 as D (6 bases). The ends were cut back, 3 bases at V and 2 bases at J, with 10 bases in the middle. The CDR3 is made up of 15 amino acids. The germline gives CDR1 KGHDR, CDR2 SFDVKD.

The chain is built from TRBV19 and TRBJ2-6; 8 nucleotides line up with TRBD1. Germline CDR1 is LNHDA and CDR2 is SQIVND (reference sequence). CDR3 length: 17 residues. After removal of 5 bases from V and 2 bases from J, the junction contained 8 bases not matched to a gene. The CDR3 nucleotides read TGTGCCAGTAGTCTGGACAGGGCAGAAGCTGGGGCCAACGTCCTGACTTTC. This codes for CASSLDRAEAGANVLTF.

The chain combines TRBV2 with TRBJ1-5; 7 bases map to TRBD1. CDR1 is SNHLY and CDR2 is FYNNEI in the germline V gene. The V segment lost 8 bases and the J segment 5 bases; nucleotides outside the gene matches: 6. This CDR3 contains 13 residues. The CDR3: CASQTGEYQPQHF. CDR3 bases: TGTGCCAGCCAAACAGGGGAATATCAGCCCCAGCATTTT.

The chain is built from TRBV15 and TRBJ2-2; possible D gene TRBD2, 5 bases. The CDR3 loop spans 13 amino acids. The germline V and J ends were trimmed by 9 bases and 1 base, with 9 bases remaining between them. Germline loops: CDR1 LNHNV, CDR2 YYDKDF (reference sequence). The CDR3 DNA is TGTGCCACAGAGGGTCTGAACACCGGGGAGCTGTTTTTT. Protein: CATEGLNTGELFF.

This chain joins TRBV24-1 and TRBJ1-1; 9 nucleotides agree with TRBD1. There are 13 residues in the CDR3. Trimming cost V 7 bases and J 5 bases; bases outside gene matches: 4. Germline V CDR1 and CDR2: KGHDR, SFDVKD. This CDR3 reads CATRDRGRTEAFF. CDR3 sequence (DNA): TGTGCCACCAGGGACAGGGGTCGGACTGAAGCTTTCTTT.

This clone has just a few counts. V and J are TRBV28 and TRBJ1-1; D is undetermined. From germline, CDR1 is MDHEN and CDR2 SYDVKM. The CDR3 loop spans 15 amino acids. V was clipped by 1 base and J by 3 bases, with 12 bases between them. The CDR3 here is CASSLYPLSDTEAFF. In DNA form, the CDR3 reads TGTGCCAGCAGTTTATACCCACTTTCCGACACTGAAGCTTTCTTT.

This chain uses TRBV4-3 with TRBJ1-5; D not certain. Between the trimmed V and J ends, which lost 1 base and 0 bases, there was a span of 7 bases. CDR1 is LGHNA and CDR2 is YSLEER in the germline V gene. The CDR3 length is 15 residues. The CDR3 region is CASSQGRFSNQPQHF. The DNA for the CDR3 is TGCGCCAGCAGCCAAGGGCGGTTTAGCAATCAGCCCCAGCATTTT.

The CDR3, as DNA: TGTGCCAGCAGTCCGCAAGGACAGTTCTTTTATCAGCCCCAGCATTTT. It codes for CASSPQGQFFYQPQHF. The chain links TRBV27 to TRBJ1-5; D possibly corresponds to TRBD1 (6 bases). Trimming stripped 5 bases from V and 5 bases from J, with 19 bases between. Germline CDR1 MNHEY, CDR2 SMNVEV (reference sequence). The CDR3 is made up of 16 amino acids.

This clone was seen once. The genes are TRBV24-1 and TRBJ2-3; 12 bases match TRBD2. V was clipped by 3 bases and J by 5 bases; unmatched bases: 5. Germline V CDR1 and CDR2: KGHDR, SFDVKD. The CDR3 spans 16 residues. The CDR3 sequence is CATSDHASGRVDTQYF. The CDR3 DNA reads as TGTGCCACCAGTGATCATGCTAGCGGGAGGGTAGATACGCAGTATTTT.

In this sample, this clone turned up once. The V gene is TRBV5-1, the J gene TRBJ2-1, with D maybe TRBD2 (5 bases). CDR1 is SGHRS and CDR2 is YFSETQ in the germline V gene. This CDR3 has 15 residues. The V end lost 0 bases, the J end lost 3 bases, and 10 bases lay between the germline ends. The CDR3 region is CASSLEGVVYNEQFF. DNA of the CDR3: TGCGCCAGCAGCTTGGAGGGAGTCGTCTACAATGAGCAGTTCTTC.

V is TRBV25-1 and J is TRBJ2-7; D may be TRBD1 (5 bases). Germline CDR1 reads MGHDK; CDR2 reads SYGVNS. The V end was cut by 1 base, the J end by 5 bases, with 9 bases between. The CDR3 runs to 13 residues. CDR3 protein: CASSESPRDEQYF. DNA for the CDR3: TGTGCCAGCAGTGAATCGCCCAGGGACGAGCAGTACTTC.

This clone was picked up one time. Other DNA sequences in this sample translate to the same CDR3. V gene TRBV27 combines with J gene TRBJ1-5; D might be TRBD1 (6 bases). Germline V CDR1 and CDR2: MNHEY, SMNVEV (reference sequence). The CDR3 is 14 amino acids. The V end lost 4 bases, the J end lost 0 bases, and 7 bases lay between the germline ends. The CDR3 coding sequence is TGTGCCAGCAGTTCAGGGGATAGCAATCAGCCCCAGCATTTT. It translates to CASSSGDSNQPQHF.

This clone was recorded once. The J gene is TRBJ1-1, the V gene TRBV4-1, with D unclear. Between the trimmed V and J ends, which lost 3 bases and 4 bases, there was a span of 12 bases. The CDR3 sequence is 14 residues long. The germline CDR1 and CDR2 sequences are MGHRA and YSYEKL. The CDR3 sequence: CASSQAGVSTEAFF. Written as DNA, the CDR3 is TGCGCCAGCAGCCAGGCGGGTGTGAGCACTGAAGCTTTCTTT.

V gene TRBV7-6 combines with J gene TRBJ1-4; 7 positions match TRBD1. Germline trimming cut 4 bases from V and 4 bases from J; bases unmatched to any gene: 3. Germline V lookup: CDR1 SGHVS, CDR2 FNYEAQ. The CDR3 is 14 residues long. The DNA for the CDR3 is TGTGCCAGCAGCTCCAGGGGGGTTAATGAAAAACTGTTTTTT. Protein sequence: CASSSRGVNEKLFF.

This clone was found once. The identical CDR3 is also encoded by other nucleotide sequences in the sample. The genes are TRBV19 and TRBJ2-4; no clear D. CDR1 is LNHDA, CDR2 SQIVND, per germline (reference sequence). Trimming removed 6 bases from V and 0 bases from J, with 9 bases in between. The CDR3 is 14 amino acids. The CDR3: CASSPGLAKNIQYF. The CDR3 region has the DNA TGTGCCAGTAGCCCTGGGCTAGCCAAAAACATTCAGTACTTC.

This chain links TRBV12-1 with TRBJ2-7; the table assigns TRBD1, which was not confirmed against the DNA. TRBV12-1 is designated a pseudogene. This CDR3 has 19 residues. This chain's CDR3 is CASSHPPGVDRLYSYEQYF. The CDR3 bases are TGTGCCAGCAGCCATCCGCCGGGTGTTGACAGGCTCTACTCCTACGAGCAGTACTTC.

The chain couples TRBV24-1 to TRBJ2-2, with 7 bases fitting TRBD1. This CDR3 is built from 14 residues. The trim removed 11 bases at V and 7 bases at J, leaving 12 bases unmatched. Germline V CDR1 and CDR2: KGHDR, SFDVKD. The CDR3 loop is CAIPPTGAVGELFF. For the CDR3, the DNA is TGTGCCATCCCACCCACAGGGGCTGTCGGGGAGCTGTTTTTT.

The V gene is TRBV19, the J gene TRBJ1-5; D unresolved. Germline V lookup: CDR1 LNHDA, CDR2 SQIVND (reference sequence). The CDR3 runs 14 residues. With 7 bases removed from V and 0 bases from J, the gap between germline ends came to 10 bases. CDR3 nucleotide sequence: TGTGCCAGTACCCATCCCTATAGCAATCAGCCCCAGCATTTT. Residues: CASTHPYSNQPQHF.

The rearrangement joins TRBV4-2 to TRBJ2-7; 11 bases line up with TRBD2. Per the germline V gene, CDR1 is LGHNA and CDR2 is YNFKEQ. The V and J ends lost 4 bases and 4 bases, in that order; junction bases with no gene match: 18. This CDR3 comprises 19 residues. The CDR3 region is CASSPITPTSGILLYEQYF. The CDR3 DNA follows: TGTGCCAGCAGCCCCATCACCCCGACTAGCGGGATCCTCCTTTACGAGCAGTACTTC.

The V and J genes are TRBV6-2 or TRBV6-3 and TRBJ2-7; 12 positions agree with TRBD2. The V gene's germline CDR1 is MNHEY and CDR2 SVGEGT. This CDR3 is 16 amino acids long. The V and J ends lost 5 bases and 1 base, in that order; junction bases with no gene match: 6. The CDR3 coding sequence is TGTGCCAGCAGTCTTTCGACTAGCGGGAGTTCCTACGAGCAGTACTTC. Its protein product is CASSLSTSGSSYEQYF.

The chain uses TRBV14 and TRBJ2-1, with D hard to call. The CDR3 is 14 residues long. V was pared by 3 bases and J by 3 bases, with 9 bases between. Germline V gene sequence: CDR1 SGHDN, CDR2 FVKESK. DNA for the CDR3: TGTGCCAGCAGCCACCGGCAGGTCTACAATGAGCAGTTCTTC. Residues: CASSHRQVYNEQFF.

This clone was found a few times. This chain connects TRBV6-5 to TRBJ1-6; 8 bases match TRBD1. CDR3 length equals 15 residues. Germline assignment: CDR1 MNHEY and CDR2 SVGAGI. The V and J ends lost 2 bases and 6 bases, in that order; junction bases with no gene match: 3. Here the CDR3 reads CASSYRTGPNSPLHF. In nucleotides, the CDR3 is TGTGCCAGCAGTTACAGGACAGGGCCTAATTCACCCCTCCACTTT.

The CDR3 sequence: CASSAGSGNTIYF. CDR3 sequence (DNA): TGCGCCAGCAGTGCAGGGTCTGGAAACACCATATATTTT. This rearrangement joins TRBV10-2 to TRBJ1-3; D may be TRBD1 (5 bases). V was shortened by 4 bases and J by 1 base, with 5 bases between the two germline ends. CDR3 size: 13 residues. Germline assignment: CDR1 WSHSY and CDR2 SAAADI.

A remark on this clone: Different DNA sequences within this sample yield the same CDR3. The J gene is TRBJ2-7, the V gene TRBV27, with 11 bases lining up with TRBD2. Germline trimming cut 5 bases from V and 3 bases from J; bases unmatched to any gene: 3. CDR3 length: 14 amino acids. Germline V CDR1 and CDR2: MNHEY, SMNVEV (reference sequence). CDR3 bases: TGTGCCAGCAGTGCCGGGACTAGCGGCTACGAGCAGTACTTC. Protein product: CASSAGTSGYEQYF.

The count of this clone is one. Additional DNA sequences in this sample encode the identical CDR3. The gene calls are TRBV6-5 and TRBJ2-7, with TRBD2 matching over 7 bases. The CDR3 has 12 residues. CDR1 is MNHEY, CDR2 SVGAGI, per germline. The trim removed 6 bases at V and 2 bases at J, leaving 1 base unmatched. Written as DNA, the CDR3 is TGTGCCAGCAGGGGAGGGCCCTACGAGCAGTACTTC. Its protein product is CASRGGPYEQYF.

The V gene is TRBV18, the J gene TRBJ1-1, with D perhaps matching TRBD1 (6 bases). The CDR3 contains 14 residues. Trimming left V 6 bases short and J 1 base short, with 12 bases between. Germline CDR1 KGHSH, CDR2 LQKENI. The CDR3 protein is CASSRTVTNTEAFF. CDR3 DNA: TGTGCCAGCTCTCGGACAGTGACGAACACTGAAGCTTTCTTT.

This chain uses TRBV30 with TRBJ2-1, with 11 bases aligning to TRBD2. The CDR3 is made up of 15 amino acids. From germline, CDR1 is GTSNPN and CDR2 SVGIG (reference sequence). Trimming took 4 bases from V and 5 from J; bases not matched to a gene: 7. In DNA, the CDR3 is TGTGCCTGGACCGAACTAGCGGGAGTAGACAATGAGCAGTTCTTC. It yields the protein CAWTELAGVDNEQFF.

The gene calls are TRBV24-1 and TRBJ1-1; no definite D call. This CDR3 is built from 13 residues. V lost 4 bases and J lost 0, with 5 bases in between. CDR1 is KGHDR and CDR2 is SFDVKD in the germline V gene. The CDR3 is CATSERVNTEAFF. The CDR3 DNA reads TGTGCCACCAGTGAACGGGTGAACACTGAAGCTTTCTTT.

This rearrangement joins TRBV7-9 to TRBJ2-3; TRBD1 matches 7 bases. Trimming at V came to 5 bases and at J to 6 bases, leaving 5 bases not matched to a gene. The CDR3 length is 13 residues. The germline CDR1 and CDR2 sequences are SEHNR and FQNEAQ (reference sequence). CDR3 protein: CASSVLDRDTQYF. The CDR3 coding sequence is TGTGCCAGCAGCGTATTGGACAGGGATACGCAGTATTTT.

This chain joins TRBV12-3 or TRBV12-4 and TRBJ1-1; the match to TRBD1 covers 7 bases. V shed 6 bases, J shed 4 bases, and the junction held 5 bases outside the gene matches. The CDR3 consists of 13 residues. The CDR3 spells CASRNDRVTEAFF. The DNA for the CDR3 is TGTGCCAGCAGAAACGACAGGGTCACTGAAGCTTTCTTT.